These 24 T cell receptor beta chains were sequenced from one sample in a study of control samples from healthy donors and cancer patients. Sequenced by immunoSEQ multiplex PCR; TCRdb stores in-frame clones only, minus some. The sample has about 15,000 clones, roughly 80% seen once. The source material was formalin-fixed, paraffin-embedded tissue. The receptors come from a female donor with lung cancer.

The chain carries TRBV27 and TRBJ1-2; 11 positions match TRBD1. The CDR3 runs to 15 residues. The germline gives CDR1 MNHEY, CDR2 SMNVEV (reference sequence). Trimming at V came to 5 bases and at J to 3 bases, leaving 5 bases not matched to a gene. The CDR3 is CASSRLGQGDYGYTF. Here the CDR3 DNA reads TGTGCCAGCAGTCGCTTGGGACAGGGGGACTATGGCTACACCTTC.

The CDR3 here is CASSNEKAREQFF. In DNA, the CDR3 is TGTGCCAGCAGCAATGAGAAGGCGCGTGAGCAGTTCTTC. This chain links TRBV7-2 with TRBJ2-1; D gene ambiguous. Trimming stripped 5 bases from V and 9 bases from J, with 14 bases between. Germline V lookup: CDR1 SGHTA, CDR2 FQGNSA. CDR3 size: 13 residues.

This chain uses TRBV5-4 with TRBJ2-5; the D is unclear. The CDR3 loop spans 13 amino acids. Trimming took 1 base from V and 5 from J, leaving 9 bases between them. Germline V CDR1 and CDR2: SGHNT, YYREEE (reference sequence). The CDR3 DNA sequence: TGTGCCAGCAGCTTGCGGGTTTCGGAGACCCAGTACTTC. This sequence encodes CASSLRVSETQYF.

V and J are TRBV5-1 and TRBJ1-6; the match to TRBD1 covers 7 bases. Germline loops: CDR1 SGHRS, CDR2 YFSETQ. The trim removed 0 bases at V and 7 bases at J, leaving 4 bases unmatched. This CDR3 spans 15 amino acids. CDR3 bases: TGCGCCAGCAGCTTGGACAGGGGCACCAATTCACCCCTCCACTTT. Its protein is CASSLDRGTNSPLHF.

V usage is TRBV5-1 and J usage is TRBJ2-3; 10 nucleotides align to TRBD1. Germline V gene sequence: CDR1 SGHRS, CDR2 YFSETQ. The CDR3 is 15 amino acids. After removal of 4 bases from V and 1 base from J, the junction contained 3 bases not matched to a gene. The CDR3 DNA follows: TGCGCCAGCAGCCCTGGACAGGGGGGCACAGATACGCAGTATTTT. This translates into CASSPGQGGTDTQYF.

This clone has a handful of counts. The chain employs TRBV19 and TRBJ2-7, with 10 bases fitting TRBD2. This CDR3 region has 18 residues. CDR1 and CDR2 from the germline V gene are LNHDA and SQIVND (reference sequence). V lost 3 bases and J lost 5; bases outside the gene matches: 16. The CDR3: CASSMVHSGASGRNEQYF. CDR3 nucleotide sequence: TGTGCCAGTAGTATGGTGCATTCCGGGGCTAGCGGGAGAAACGAGCAGTACTTC. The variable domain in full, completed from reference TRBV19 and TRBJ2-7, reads DGGITQSPKYLFRKEGQNVTLSCEQNLNHDAMYWYRQDPGQGLRLIYYSQIVNDFQKGDIAEGYSVSREKKESFPLTVTSAQKNPTAFYLCASSMVHSGASGRNEQYFGPGTRLTVT.

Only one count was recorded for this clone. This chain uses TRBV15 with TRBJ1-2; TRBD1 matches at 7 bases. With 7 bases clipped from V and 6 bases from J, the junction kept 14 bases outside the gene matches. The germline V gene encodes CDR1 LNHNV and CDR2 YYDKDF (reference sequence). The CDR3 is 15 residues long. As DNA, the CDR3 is TGTGCCACCAAAAAAGGGACAGTGCTGGAGAATGGCTACACCTTC. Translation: CATKKGTVLENGYTF.

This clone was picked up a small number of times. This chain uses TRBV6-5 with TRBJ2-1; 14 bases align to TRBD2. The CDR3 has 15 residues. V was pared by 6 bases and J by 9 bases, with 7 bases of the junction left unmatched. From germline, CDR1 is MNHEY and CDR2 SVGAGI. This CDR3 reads CASSWGTSGSAEQFF. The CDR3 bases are TGTGCCAGCAGCTGGGGGACTAGCGGGAGTGCTGAGCAGTTCTTC.

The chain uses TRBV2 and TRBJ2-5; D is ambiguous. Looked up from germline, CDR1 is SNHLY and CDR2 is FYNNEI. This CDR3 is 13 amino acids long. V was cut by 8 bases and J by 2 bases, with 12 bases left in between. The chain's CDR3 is CASGRMLQETQYF. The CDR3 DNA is TGTGCCAGCGGAAGGATGTTACAAGAGACCCAGTACTTC.

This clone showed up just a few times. CDR3 loop: CASSAPGTGVYEQYF. As DNA, the CDR3 is TGTGCCAGCAGTGCCCCCGGGACCGGAGTTTACGAGCAGTACTTC. The genes are TRBV27 and TRBJ2-7; D is tentatively TRBD1 or TRBD2 (5 bases each). The CDR3 contains 15 residues. Looked up from germline, CDR1 is MNHEY and CDR2 is SMNVEV (reference sequence). V dropped 5 bases and J dropped 4 bases, with 18 bases sitting between them.

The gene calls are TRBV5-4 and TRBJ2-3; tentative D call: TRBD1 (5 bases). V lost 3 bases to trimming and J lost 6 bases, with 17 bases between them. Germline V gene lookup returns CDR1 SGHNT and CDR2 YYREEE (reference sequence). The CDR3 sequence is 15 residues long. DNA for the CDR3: TGTGCCAGCAGCTCAGCAGGGTTGCGTTCCGATACGCAGTATTTT. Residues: CASSSAGLRSDTQYF.

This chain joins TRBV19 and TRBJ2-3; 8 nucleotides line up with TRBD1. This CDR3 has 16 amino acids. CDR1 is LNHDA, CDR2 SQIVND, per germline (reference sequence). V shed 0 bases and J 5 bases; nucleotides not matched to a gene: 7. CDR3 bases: TGTGCCAGTAGTATAGACGGACCAGGGGGCCGAGATACGCAGTATTTT. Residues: CASSIDGPGGRDTQYF. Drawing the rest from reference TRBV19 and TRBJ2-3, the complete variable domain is DGGITQSPKYLFRKEGQNVTLSCEQNLNHDAMYWYRQDPGQGLRLIYYSQIVNDFQKGDIAEGYSVSREKKESFPLTVTSAQKNPTAFYLCASSIDGPGGRDTQYFGPGTRLTVL.

CDR3 nucleotides: TGTGCCAGCAGACGGGACAGGGGGCGTAACACTGAAGCTTTCTTT. Translated, it gives CASRRDRGRNTEAFF. The chain couples TRBV6-5 to TRBJ1-1; 12 nucleotides match TRBD1. This CDR3 is built from 15 residues. Losses at the gene ends were 6 bases for V and 2 bases for J; bases not matched to a gene: 4. Germline V gene lookup returns CDR1 MNHEY and CDR2 SVGAGI.

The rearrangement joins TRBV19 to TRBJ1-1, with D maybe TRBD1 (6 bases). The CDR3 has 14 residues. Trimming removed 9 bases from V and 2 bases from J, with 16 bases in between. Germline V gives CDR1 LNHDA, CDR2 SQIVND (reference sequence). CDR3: CASLMWGTNTEAFF. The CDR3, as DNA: TGTGCCAGCCTTATGTGGGGGACAAACACTGAAGCTTTCTTT. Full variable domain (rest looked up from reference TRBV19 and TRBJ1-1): DGGITQSPKYLFRKEGQNVTLSCEQNLNHDAMYWYRQDPGQGLRLIYYSQIVNDFQKGDIAEGYSVSREKKESFPLTVTSAQKNPTAFYLCASLMWGTNTEAFFGQGTRLTVV.

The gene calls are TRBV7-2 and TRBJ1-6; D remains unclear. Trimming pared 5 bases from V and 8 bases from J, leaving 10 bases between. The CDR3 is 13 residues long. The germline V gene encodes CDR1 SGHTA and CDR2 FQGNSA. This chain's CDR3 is CASSPREDSPLHF. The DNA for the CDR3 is TGTGCCAGCAGCCCGCGGGAGGATTCACCCCTCCACTTT.

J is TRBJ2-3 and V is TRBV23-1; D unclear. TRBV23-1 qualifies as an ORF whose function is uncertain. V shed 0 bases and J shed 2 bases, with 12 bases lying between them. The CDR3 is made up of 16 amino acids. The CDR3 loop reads CASSQSWRYPTDTQYF. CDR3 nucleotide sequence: TGCGCCAGCAGTCAATCGTGGCGGTACCCCACAGATACGCAGTATTTT.

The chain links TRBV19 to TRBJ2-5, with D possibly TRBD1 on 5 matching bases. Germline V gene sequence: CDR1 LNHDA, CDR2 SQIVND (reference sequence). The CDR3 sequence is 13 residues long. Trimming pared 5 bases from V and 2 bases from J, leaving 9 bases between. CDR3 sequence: CASSVQDQETQYF. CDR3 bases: TGTGCCAGTAGTGTACAGGATCAAGAGACCCAGTACTTC. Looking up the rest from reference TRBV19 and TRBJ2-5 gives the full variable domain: DGGITQSPKYLFRKEGQNVTLSCEQNLNHDAMYWYRQDPGQGLRLIYYSQIVNDFQKGDIAEGYSVSREKKESFPLTVTSAQKNPTAFYLCASSVQDQETQYFGPGTRLLVL.

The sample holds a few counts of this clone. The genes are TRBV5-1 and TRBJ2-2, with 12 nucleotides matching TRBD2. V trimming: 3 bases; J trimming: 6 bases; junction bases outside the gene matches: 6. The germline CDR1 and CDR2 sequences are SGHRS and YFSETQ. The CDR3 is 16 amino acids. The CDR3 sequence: CASSSASGRAAGELFF. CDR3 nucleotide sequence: TGCGCCAGCAGCTCGGCTAGCGGGAGGGCGGCCGGGGAGCTGTTTTTT.

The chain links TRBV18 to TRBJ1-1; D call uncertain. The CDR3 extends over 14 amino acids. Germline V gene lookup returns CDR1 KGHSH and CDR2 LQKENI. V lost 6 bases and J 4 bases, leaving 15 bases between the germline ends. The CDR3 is CASSPQEVGTEAFF. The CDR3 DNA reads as TGTGCCAGCTCGCCCCAGGAGGTTGGCACTGAAGCTTTCTTT.

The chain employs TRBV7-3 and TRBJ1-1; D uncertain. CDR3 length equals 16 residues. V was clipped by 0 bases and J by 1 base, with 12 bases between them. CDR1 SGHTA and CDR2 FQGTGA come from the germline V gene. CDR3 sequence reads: CASSLTIGLPNTEAFF. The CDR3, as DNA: TGTGCCAGCAGCTTAACGATCGGGCTGCCGAACACTGAAGCTTTCTTT. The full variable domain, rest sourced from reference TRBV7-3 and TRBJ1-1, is GAGVSQTPSNKVTEKGKYVELRCDPISGHTALYWYRQSLGQGPEFLIYFQGTGAADDSGLPNDRFFAVRPEGSVSTLKIQRTERGDSAVYLCASSLTIGLPNTEAFFGQGTRLTVV.

The CDR3 is CASSQGQGPYEQYF. The CDR3 DNA reads as TGTGCCAGCAGCCAAGGACAGGGACCCTACGAGCAGTACTTC. V is TRBV3-1 (or the pseudogene TRBV3-2) and J is TRBJ2-7; TRBD1 matches at 7 bases. The length of the CDR3 is 14 residues. Germline values: CDR1 LGHDT, CDR2 YNNKEL (reference sequence). The J segment lost 2 bases and the V segment lost 1 base, leaving 2 bases of the junction unmatched.

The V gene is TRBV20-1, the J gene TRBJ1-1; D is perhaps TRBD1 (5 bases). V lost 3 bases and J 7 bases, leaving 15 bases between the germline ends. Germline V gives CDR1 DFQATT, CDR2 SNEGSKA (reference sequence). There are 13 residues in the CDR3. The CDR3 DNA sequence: TGCAGTGCTAGTCAGGGCAGGGCCGGTGAAGCTTTCTTT. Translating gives CSASQGRAGEAFF.

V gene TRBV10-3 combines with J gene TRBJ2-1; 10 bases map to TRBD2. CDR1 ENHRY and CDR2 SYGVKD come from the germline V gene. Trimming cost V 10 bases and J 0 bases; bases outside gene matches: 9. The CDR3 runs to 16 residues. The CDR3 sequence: CATSGTSASSYNEQFF. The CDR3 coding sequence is TGTGCCACCTCCGGGACTAGCGCAAGCTCCTACAATGAGCAGTTCTTC.

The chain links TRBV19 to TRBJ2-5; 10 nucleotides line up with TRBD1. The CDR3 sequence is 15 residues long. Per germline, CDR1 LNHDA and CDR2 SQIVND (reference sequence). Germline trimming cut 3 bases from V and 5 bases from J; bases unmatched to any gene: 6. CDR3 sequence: CASSIRDRGEETQYF. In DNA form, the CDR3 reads TGTGCCAGTAGTATCAGGGACAGGGGAGAGGAGACCCAGTACTTC.